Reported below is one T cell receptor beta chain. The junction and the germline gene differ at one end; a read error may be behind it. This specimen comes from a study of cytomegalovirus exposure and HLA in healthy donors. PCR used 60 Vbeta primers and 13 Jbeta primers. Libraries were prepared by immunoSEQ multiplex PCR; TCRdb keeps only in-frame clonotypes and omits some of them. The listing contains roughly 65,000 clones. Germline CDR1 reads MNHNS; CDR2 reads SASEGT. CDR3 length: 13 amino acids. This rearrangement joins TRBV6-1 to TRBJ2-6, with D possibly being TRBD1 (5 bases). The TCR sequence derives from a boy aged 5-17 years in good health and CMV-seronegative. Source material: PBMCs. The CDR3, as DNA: TGTGCCAGCGAAAGCTCTGGGGCCAACGTCCCGACTTTC. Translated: CASESSGANVPTF.